Included here is one TCR beta chain sequence, with context. Its specificity is not known. The data originate from a study of chemoradiotherapy in HPV16-positive cancers. Study-level information: Candidate HPV-specific T-cell clones and common TCR motifs came from functional assays in a couple of HPV16-positive patients.

Assay used: immunoSEQ multiplex PCR; TCRdb lists only in-frame clones, some missing. The sample includes 15,000 to 20,000 clones, under 90% of them seen just once. Study-level findings and limits: Non-HPV-specific T cells did not expand in tumors during treatment, whereas candidate HPV-specific clones and E7-related motifs did. In HPV16-positive patients, HPV-responsive T-cell expansion tracked better recurrence-free survival.

Repertoires were sampled repeatedly during chemoradiotherapy. Germline CDR1 and CDR2: KGHSH and LQKENI. The CDR3 loop spans 17 amino acids. V lost 3 bases to trimming and J lost 0 bases, with 17 bases between them. Source: blood, taken from a patient who underwent chemoradiotherapy. This receptor was identified in a human donor with HPV-associated anogenital cancer. This rearrangement joins TRBV18 to TRBJ1-1, with D unclear. CDR3 sequence reads: CASSPSLYLKVNTEAFF. The CDR3 DNA follows: TGTGCCAGCTCACCTTCGTTGTACCTGAAGGTGAACACTGAAGCTTTCTTT. The full variable domain, with the rest looked up from reference TRBV18 and TRBJ1-1, is NAGVMQNPRHLVRRRGQEARLRCSPMKGHSHVYWYRQLPEEGLKFMVYLQKENIIDESGMPKERFSAEFPKEGPSILRIQQVVRGDSAAYFCASSPSLYLKVNTEAFFGQGTRLTVV.